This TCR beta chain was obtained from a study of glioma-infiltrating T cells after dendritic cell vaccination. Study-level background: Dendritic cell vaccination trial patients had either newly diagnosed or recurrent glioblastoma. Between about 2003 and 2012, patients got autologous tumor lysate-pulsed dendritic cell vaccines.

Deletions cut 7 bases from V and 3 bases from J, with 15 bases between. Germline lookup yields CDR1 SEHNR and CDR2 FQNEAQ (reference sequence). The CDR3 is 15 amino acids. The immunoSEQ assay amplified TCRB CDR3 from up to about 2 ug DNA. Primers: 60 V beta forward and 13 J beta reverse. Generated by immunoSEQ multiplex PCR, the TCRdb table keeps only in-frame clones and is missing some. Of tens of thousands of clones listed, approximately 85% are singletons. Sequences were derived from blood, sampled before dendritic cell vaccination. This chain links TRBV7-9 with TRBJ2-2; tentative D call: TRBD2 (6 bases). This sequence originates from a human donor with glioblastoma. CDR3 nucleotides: TGTGCCAGCACTCAGGCGGGATCACACACCGGGGAGCTGTTTTTT. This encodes CASTQAGSHTGELFF.